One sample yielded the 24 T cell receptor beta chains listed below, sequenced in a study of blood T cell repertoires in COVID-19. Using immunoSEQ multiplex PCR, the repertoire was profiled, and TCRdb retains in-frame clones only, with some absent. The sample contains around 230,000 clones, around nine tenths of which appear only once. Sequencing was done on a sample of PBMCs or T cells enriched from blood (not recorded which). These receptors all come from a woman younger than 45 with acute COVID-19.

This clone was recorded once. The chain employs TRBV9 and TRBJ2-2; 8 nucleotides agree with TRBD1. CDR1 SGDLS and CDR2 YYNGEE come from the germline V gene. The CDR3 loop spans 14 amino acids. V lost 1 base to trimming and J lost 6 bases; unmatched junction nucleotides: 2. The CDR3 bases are TGTGCCAGCAGCGTACAGGGGGCTCCCGGGGAGCTGTTTTTT. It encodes CASSVQGAPGELFF.

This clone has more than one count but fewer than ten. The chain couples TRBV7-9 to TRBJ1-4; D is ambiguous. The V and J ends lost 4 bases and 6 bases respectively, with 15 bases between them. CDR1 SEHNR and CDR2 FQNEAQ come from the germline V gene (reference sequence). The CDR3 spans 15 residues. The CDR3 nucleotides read TGTGCCAGCAGCTACCTAGGGAGGGTTCATGAAAAACTGTTTTTT. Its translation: CASSYLGRVHEKLFF.

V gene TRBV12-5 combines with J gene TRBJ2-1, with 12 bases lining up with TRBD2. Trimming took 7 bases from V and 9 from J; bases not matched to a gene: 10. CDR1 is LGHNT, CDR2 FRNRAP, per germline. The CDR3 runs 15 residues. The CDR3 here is CASAFPASGGGEQFF. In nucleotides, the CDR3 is TGTGCTAGTGCCTTCCCGGCTAGCGGGGGGGGTGAGCAGTTCTTC.

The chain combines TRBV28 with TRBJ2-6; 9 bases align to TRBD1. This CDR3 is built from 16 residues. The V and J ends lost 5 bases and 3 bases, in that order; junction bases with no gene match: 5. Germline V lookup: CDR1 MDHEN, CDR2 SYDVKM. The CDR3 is CASSRDRELGANVLTF. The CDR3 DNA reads TGTGCCAGCAGTCGGGACAGGGAGCTTGGGGCCAACGTCCTGACTTTC.

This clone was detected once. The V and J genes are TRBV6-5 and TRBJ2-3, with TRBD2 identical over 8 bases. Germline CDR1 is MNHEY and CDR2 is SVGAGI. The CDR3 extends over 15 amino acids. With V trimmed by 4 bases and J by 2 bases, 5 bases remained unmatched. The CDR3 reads CASSFSGEVTDTQYF. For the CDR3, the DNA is TGTGCCAGCAGTTTTAGCGGGGAGGTCACAGATACGCAGTATTTT.

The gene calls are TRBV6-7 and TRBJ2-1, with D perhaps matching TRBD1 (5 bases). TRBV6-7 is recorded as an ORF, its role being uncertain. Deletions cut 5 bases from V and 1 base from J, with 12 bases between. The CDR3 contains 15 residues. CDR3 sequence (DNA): TGTGCCAGCAGTCATACAGGAAGATCCTACAATGAGCAGTTCTTC. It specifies CASSHTGRSYNEQFF.

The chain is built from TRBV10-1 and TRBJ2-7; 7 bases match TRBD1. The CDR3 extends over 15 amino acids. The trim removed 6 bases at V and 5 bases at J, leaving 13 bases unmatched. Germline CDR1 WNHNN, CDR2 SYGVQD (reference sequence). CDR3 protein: CASRRSQGVDDEQYF. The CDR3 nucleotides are TGCGCCAGCAGGAGGAGCCAGGGGGTGGACGACGAGCAGTACTTC.

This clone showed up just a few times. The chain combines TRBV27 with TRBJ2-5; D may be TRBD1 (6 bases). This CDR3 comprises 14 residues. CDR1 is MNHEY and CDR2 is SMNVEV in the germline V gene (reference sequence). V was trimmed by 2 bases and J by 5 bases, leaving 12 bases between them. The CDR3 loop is CASSLEGEGETQYF. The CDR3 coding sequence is TGTGCCAGCAGTTTAGAGGGGGAAGGGGAGACCCAGTACTTC.

In nucleotides, the CDR3 is TGCGCCAGCAGCCAAGAGCCAGGGGTAACGGCGGGCTACACCTTC. It translates to CASSQEPGVTAGYTF. The chain couples TRBV4-3 to TRBJ1-2, with D maybe TRBD1 (6 bases). Trimming cost V 0 bases and J 8 bases, with 16 bases left between them. Germline V gene data show CDR1 as LGHNA and CDR2 as YSLEER. This CDR3 is built from 15 residues.

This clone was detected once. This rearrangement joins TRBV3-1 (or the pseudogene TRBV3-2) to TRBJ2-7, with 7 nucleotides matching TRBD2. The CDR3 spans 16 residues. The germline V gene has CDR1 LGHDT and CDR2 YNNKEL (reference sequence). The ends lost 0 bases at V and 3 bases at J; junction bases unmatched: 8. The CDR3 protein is CASSQDRGTNYYEQYF. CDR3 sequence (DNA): TGTGCCAGCAGCCAAGATCGAGGGACTAATTACTACGAGCAGTACTTC.

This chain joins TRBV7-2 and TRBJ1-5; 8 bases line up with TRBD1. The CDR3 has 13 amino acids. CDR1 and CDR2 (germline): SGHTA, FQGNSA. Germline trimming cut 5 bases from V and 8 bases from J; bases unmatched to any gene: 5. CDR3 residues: CASSVRGREPQHF. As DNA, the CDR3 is TGTGCCAGCAGCGTCAGGGGGCGAGAGCCCCAGCATTTT.

This chain's CDR3 is CATMAGINEKLFF. CDR3 nucleotide sequence: TGCGCCACCATGGCAGGGATAAATGAAAAACTGTTTTTT. The genes are TRBV4-1 and TRBJ1-4, with a possible D match to TRBD1 (5 bases). The CDR3 loop spans 13 amino acids. CDR1 MGHRA and CDR2 YSYEKL come from the germline V gene. V dropped 10 bases and J dropped 5 bases, with 14 bases sitting between them.

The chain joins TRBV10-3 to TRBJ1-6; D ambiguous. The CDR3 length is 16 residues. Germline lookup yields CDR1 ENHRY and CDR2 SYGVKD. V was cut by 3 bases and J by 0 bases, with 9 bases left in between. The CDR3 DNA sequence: TGTGCCATCAGTGAAGCGGATGTCTCCTATAATTCACCCCTCCACTTT. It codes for CAISEADVSYNSPLHF.

CDR3 coding DNA: TGTGCCAGCAGCTTAGTAAGCCGACAGGGGAATGGCTACACCTTC. Protein: CASSLVSRQGNGYTF. The J gene is TRBJ1-2, the V gene TRBV7-8; 8 bases fit TRBD1. V lost 1 base, J lost 6 bases, and 7 bases stayed unmatched. CDR1 SGHVS and CDR2 FQNEAQ come from the germline V gene. This CDR3 has 15 residues.

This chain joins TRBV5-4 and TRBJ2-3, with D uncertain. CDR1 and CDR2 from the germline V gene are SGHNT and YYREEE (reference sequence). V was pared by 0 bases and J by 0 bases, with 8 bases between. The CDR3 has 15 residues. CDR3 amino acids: CASSLGWSSTDTQYF. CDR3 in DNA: TGTGCCAGCAGCTTGGGTTGGAGTAGCACAGATACGCAGTATTTT.

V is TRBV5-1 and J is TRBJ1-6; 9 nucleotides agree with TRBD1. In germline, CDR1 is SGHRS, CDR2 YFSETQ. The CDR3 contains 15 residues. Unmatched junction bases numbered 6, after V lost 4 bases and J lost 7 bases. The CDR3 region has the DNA TGCGCCAGCAGCACGCGACAGGGGGGAAATTCACCCCTCCACTTT. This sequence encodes CASSTRQGGNSPLHF.

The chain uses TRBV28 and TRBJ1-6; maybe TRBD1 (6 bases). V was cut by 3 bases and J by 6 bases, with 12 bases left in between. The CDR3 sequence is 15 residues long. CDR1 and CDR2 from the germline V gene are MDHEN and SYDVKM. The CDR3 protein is CASSFSDRLNSPLHF. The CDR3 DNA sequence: TGTGCCAGCAGTTTCTCCGACAGGCTTAATTCACCCCTCCACTTT.

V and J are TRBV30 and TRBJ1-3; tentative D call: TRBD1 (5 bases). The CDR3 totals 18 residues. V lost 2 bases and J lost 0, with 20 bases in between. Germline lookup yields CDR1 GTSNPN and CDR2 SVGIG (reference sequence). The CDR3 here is CAWSRVRQGTLSGNTIYF. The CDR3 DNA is TGTGCCTGGAGTCGGGTTCGGCAGGGCACACTCTCTGGAAACACCATATATTTT.

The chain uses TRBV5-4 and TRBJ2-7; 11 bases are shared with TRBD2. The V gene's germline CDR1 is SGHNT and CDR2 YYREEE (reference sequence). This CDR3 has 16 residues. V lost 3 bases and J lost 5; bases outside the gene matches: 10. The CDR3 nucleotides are TGTGCCAGCAGCTCGGGACTAGCGGCGCTGAGGAACGAGCAGTACTTC. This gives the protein CASSSGLAALRNEQYF.

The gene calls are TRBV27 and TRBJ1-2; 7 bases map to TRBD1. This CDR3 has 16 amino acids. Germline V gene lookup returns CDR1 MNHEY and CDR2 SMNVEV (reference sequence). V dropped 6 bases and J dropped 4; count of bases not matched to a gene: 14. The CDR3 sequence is CASRTDNRDSFYGYTF. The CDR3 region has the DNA TGTGCCAGCAGAACCGACAACCGGGACAGCTTCTATGGCTACACCTTC.

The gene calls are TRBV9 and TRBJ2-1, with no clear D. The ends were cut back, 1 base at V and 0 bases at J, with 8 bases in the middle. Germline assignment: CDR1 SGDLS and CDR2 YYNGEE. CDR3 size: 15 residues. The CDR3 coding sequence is TGTGCCAGCAGCGTAAACACCCCCTCCTACAATGAGCAGTTCTTC. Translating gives CASSVNTPSYNEQFF.

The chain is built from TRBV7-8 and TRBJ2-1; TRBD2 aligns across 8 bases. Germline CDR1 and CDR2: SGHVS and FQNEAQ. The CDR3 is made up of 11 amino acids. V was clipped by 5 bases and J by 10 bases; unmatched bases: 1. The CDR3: CASSREGEQFF. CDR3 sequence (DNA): TGTGCCAGCAGCCGGGAGGGGGAGCAGTTCTTC.

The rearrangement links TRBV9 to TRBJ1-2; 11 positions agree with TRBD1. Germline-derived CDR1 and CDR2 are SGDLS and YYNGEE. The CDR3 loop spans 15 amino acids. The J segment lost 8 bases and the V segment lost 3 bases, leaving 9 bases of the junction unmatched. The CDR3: CASSDWTGGAGGYTF. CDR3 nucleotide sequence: TGTGCCAGCAGCGATTGGACAGGGGGCGCGGGAGGCTACACCTTC. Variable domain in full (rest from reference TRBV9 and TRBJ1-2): DSGVTQTPKHLITATGQRVTLRCSPRSGDLSVYWYQQSLDQGLQFLIQYYNGEERAKGNILERFSAQQFPDLHSELNLSSLELGDSALYFCASSDWTGGAGGYTFGSGTRLTVV.

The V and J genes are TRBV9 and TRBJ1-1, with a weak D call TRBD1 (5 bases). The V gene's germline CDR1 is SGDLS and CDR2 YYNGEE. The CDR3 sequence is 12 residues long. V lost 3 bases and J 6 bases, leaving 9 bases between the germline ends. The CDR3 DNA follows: TGTGCCAGCAGCGCCGGAGGGGCTGAAGCTTTCTTT. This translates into CASSAGGAEAFF.